The clone carrying this T cell receptor (beta chain) has more than one count but fewer than ten. The antigen is undetermined. This CDR3 comprises 14 residues. This sample stems from a study of cytomegalovirus exposure and HLA in healthy donors. Findings of the study overall: TCR beta chain V- and J-gene trimming was linked, in a later analysis, to a missense variant in DCLRE1C. One later analysis reportedly identified an Asian-associated ancestry cluster that showed fewer N-insertions than the roughly 600-donor mean.

The PCR employed 60 Vbeta primers together with 13 Jbeta primers. In the original analysis: Some 11 million of the 80 million or so unique TCR beta chains counted in a later analysis were shared. Measured with immunoSEQ multiplex PCR; TCRdb has only the in-frame clones, and not every one. For V, J and clone size, that table is used; D and trimming come from the DNA. The table records around 180,000 clones, around 81% of them present only once. This TCR was sampled from a middle-aged man in good health and CMV-seronegative. The chain joins TRBV12-2 to TRBJ2-7; the listed D gene, TRBD1, was not tested against the DNA. TRBV12-2 is a pseudogene segment. Sequenced material: PBMCs. The CDR3 sequence is CASRGQGATYEQYF. The CDR3 coding sequence is TGTGCAAGTCGCGGACAGGGGGCAACCTACGAGCAGTACTTC.